This record concerns one TCR beta chain sequence. The data belong to a study of regulatory T cells in long-lasting Graves disease. Both iRepertoire HTBI primers and Arm-PCR of CDR3 regions were used to build the TCR beta libraries. TCRdb re-called the multiplex PCR reads through MiXCR, storing one row per CDR3 protein. This table holds 350,000 to 400,000 distinct CDR3 sequences, 15% to 19% found once. Time point reported: newly diagnosed GD, antithyroid drugs for less than 3 months. PBMCs provided the RNA from which the TCR library was made. V shed 4 bases, J shed 10 bases, and the junction held 20 bases outside the gene matches. This CDR3 has 19 residues. Germline loops: CDR1 SGHRS, CDR2 YFSETQ.

This sample comprised peripheral blood mononuclear cells (PBMCs), obtained at new diagnosis, from a patient treated with antithyroid drugs. This receptor was obtained from a female donor with Graves disease. The chain employs TRBV5-1 and TRBJ2-1, with 13 bases lining up with TRBD2. CDR3 sequence (DNA): TGCGCCAGCAGCCGGGGACTAGCGGGACCCTCAGACAGATTGGGGGAGCAGTTCTTC. This sequence encodes CASSRGLAGPSDRLGEQFF.